These 9 T cell receptor beta chains were sequenced from one sample in a study of identical twins. TCRdb independently ran MiXCR on the 5' RACE reads; one entry per CDR3 protein. Of hundreds of thousands of distinct CDR3 sequences in the sample, 5.5% to 8% are singletons; the top ten hold 3.5% to 4%. These records were also assigned to another study, of yellow fever vaccine responses in identical twins.

Sample: memory (CD45RO+) T cells sorted from blood. These receptors all stem from a woman aged 18-35 years in good health.

DNA for the CDR3: TGTGCCACCAGCAGGTCACGGGAGGGCCCAAGCTACGAGCAGTACTTC. Translation: CATSRSREGPSYEQYF. The V call is TRBV15, the J call TRBJ2-7; 8 bases fit TRBD2. The ends lost 3 bases at V and 3 bases at J; junction bases unmatched: 10. CDR3 length equals 16 residues. Germline values: CDR1 LNHNV, CDR2 YYDKDF (reference sequence).

As to this clonotype: This clone may be a read error of a much larger clone one base away. The chain employs TRBV12-3 or TRBV12-4 and TRBJ2-7; 14 bases align to TRBD2. The CDR3 has 16 residues. V gave up 5 bases and J gave up 6 bases; unmatched junction bases: 9. The CDR3 here is CASSAGTSGRLPEQYF. CDR3 bases: TGTGCCAGCAGTGCCGGGACTAGCGGGAGACTTCCCGAGCAGTACTTC.

There are a few counts of this clonotype. CDR3 sequence (DNA): TGTGCCAGCAGCAAAGATGCGGGGGTGGGCACTGAAGCTTTCTTT. Encoded protein: CASSKDAGVGTEAFF. This chain connects TRBV21-1 to TRBJ1-1; the table assigns TRBD1, which was not confirmed against the DNA. TRBV21-1 is marked as a pseudogene. CDR3 length: 15 residues.

The chain uses TRBV20-1 and TRBJ1-3, with no clear D. The CDR3 has 13 amino acids. Germline V gene lookup returns CDR1 DFQATT and CDR2 SNEGSKA (reference sequence). V lost 6 bases and J 2 bases, leaving 11 bases between the germline ends. CDR3 sequence reads: CSAKGEAGNTIYF. The CDR3 bases are TGCAGTGCAAAGGGTGAGGCTGGAAACACCATATATTTT.

This clonotype was counted between two and nine times. The gene calls are TRBV28 and TRBJ1-1, with 9 bases that match TRBD1. CDR3 size: 13 residues. The V segment lost 8 bases and the J segment 4 bases; nucleotides outside the gene matches: 5. CDR1 is MDHEN and CDR2 is SYDVKM in the germline V gene. The CDR3 loop reads CASATGGRTEAFF. The CDR3 DNA reads as TGTGCCAGCGCGACAGGGGGTCGCACTGAAGCTTTCTTT.

This clonotype was observed many times. V usage is TRBV12-3 or TRBV12-4 and J usage is TRBJ2-1; TRBD2 might be the D (6 bases). CDR3 length: 15 residues. V lost 4 bases and J 1 base, leaving 11 bases between the germline ends. The CDR3 loop is CASSWRAPSYNEQFF. The CDR3, as DNA: TGTGCCAGCAGTTGGAGGGCCCCATCCTACAATGAGCAGTTCTTC.

The rearrangement uses TRBV20-1 and TRBJ2-7; D is unclear. CDR3 size: 13 residues. V was clipped by 2 bases and J by 0 bases, with 8 bases between them. Germline CDR1 and CDR2: DFQATT and SNEGSKA (reference sequence). CDR3 DNA sequence: TGCAGTGCTAGACCGCCCAGCTCCTACGAGCAGTACTTC. Its translation: CSARPPSSYEQYF.

This clonotype occurred many times. V usage is TRBV12-3 or TRBV12-4 and J usage is TRBJ1-2, with D possibly TRBD1 on 5 matching bases. The length of the CDR3 is 16 residues. Trimming pared 6 bases from V and 5 bases from J, leaving 22 bases between. The CDR3 nucleotides read TGTGCCAGCAGCACCGGGACGCCGTCCCACATTTATGGCTACACCTTC. It is translated as CASSTGTPSHIYGYTF.

This chain uses TRBV14 with TRBJ1-6; TRBD1 is a possible D gene (6 bases). The V gene lost 5 bases and the J gene lost 0 bases, with 8 bases spanning the gap. CDR3 length: 15 residues. In germline, CDR1 is SGHDN, CDR2 FVKESK. In DNA form, the CDR3 reads TGTGCCAGCAGCAGGGGGAGCTCCTATAATTCACCCCTCCACTTT. It translates to CASSRGSSYNSPLHF.